The TCR beta chain under discussion was sequenced for a study of T cell changes during pregnancy in multiple sclerosis. CDR3 length equals 13 residues. From germline, CDR1 is MNHEY and CDR2 SMNVEV (reference sequence). Deletions cut 1 base from V and 4 bases from J, with 6 bases between. Clones were read by immunoSEQ multiplex PCR, and TCRdb kept only the in-frame ones, dropping some. The data hold tens of thousands of clones, with 91% observed a single time. This clonotype was sampled from a female donor with multiple sclerosis, enrolled in a pregnancy study. The chain combines TRBV27 with TRBJ2-3, with D unresolved. This material consisted of CD8+ T cells from peripheral blood mononuclear cells, taken in the second trimester of pregnancy. CDR3 in amino acids: CASSLFLADTQYF. The CDR3 DNA reads as TGTGCCAGCAGTTTATTTCTCGCAGATACGCAGTATTTT.